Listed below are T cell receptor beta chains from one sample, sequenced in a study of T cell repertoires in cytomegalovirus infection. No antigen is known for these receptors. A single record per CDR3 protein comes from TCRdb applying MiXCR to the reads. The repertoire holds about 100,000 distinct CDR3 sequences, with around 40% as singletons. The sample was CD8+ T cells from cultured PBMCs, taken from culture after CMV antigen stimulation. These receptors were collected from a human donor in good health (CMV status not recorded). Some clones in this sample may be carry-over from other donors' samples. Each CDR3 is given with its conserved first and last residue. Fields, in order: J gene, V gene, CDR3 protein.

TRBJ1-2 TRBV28 CASSPSRDSTNYGYTF
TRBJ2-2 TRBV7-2 CASSLSLPGAPGELFF
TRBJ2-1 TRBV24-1 CATKAPSSEQFF
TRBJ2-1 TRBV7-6 CASSLLAGGPLPFNEQFF
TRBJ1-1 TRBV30 CAWSMTGEAFF
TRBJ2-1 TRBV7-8 CASSPGGGGAGNEQFF
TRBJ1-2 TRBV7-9 CASSLVNYYGYTF
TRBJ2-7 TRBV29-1 CSADGRAYSYEQYF
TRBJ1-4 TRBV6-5 CASSSWSTNEKLFF
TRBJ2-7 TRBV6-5 CASSFLQGVEQYF
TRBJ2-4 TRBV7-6 CASSQMWGALAKNIQYF
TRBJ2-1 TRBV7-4 CASSFGIQGEGEQFF
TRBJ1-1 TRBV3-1 CASSQEWGNTEAFF
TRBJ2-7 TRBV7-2 CASSVELAGGRGPYEQYF
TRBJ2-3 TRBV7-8 CASSWGSGGPADTQYF
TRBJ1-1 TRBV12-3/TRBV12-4 CASSLGDMNTEAFF
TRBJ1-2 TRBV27 CASSLSGIGMGYTF
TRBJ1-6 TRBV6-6 CASREQDRESPLHF
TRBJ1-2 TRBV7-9 CASSLGGRIFYGYTF
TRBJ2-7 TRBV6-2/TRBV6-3 CASSYSSGQFYEQYF
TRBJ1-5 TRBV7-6 CASSPDRVSNQPQHF
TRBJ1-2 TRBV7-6 CASSLVAEGNYGYTF
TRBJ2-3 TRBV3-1 CASILSGCTDTQYF
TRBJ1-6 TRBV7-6 CASSPTRTGRINSPLHF
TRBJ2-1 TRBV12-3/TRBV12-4 CASREPSGGYNEQFF
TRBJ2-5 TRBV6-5 CASSYSGVYRDSPLGDQYF
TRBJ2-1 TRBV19 CASSIDGGGYNEQFF
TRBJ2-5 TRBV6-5 CASSRSSGEIETQYF
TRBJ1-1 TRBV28 CASSGTGKTEAFF
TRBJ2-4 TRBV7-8 CASSFDSSTVKNIQYF
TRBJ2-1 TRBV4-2 CASRLAPNNEQFF
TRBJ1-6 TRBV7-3 CASSLWGRYNSPLHF
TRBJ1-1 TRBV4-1 CASSQEQGFPEAFF
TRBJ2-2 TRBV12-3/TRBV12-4 CASTVSGGGELFF
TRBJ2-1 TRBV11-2 CASKPSGGFSDEQFF
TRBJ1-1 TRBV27 CASSLHRVGKNTEAFF
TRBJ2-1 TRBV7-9 CASSGTRGAGDEQFF
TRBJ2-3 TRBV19 CATTPSGDPTDTQYF
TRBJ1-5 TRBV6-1 CASSVMGQSVQPQHF
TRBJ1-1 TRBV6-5 CASSYSGYTEAFF